This T cell receptor (beta chain) is from a study of cytomegalovirus exposure and HLA in healthy donors. Study-level results: A further, later analysis showed that HLA-associated TCR beta chains (compared with equally common others) were more clonally expanded.

Remarks on this clone: The antigen is undetermined.

Trimming pared 6 bases from V and 5 bases from J, leaving 16 bases between. This CDR3 contains 14 residues. CDR1 is MNHEY and CDR2 is SMNVEV in the germline V gene (reference sequence). PCR was performed using 60 Vbeta and 13 Jbeta primers. The method was immunoSEQ multiplex PCR; TCRdb's version includes in-frame clones alone and lacks a portion of them. This table has around 160,000 clones, over 80% appearing once. Sequenced material: PBMCs. The rearrangement links TRBV27 to TRBJ1-2; TRBD1 might be the D (6 bases). This clonotype was obtained from a human donor in good health. The CDR3 loop reads CASSRDTSRYGYTF. CDR3 in DNA: TGTGCCAGCAGCAGGGACACCTCCCGATATGGCTACACCTTC.